This note documents a single T cell receptor beta chain sequence. This clonotype has ten or more counts. It has no known antigen specificity. Qualities for individual bases were not recorded, and no much larger clone is one base off. This sample was included in a study of quantifying T cell responses using KT2 cells listed by TCRdb under 2017. In terms of the full investigation: RNA was DNase-treated and reverse transcribed with TCR alpha and beta constant-region primers, mostly using SuperScript III. Under optimum conditions, the efficiency of the T4 ligation step was estimated to be more than 9%. PCR2 was run as a SYBR Green qPCR and stopped at a predetermined fluorescence threshold to avoid over-amplification. On the study overall, not on this receptor specifically: KT2 sequences were detected down to the lowest spike-in tested, about one KT2 cell per 100,000 PBMC. This TCR sequencing study did not compare the pipeline side by side with other TCR sequencing techniques. Saturation was seen in the detection of KT2 sequences when very high numbers of KT2 cells were spiked in. Counts of KT2 alpha and beta sequences scaled linearly with input KT2 cell number over several orders of magnitude.

Libraries were prepared through UMI-ligation and nested PCR. A single-stranded oligonucleotide carrying the Illumina SP2 sequence and a UMI was ligated to the cDNA 3' end using T4 RNA ligase 1. PCR1 was run for about 4 cycles (98 degrees C for 15 s, 69 degrees C for 30 s, 72 degrees C for 40 s), and an equimolar mix of RC1.1 and RC1.2, covering TRBC1 and TRBC2, was used as the beta primer. Starting at PCR2, TCR alpha and beta chains were handled separately, and sample indices and Illumina adaptors were added. Placed after an 8-base spacer, the UMI was made up of 12 random nucleotides arranged as two hexamers with a spacer between them. Libraries were sequenced on an Illumina MiSeq using v2 2x251 paired-end chemistry, with 12 samples typically included per run. To boost diversity, each sequencing library was supplemented with PhiX DNA at about 5-8%. The authors processed their data as follows. The raw reads were converted into FASTQ with bcl2fastq and then demultiplexed by dual indices with Demultiplexor. V and J genes were assigned by Decombinator through tag matching, with a single base-pair mismatch permitted. Collapsinator used UMIs to correct both sequencing errors and frequency errors arising from PCR heterogeneity. CDR3Translator turned Decombinator identifiers into nucleotide sequence, translated that sequence into amino acids, and pulled out the CDR3 based on C- and N-terminal motifs. Each distinct KT2 TCR was counted as a cluster of KT2 sequences sharing one unique molecular identifier. The public sequencing data were trimmed at Q25 with fastp and processed into clonotypes with MiXCR by TCRdb, which kept only in-frame beta chains. Each CDR3 protein gets just one entry, which takes the most common genes and DNA from the rows behind it. TCRdb's processing, not the authors', yielded these V and J calls. This sample is represented by 50,000 to 70,000 distinct CDR3 sequences; 12% of them were singletons. The top ten clonotypes cover roughly 10% of the sample.

From the cysteine through the phenylalanine, the CDR3 covers 17 amino acids. Only the CDR3 DNA is retained, 51 bases long and in frame from the first base. From the germline V gene, CDR1 is SGHAT and CDR2 is FQNNGV. Trimmed from V: 6 bases; trimmed from J: 4 bases; junction bases lacking a gene match: 14. Known numbers of KT2, a T cell clone whose TCR had been sequenced previously, were spiked into unfractionated PBMC to test the sensitivity and accuracy of the pipeline. KT2 cells were mixed with a fixed number of PBMC to create a range of KT2-to-PBMC ratios. The TCR was taken from a human donor. Sequencing was performed on PBMCs spiked with cells of the T cell clone KT2. Here the chain combines TRBV11-2 and TRBJ2-2, and 7 junction bases match TRBD2. The CDR3 is CASSLPIVAGATGELFF. The DNA sequence is as follows: TGTGCCAGCAGTCTACCTATCGTCGCGGGAGCCACCGGGGAGCTGTTTTTT.